One sample yielded the 26 T cell receptor beta chains listed below, sequenced in a study of shared clonotypes between healthy human individuals. The method was immunoSEQ multiplex PCR; TCRdb's version includes in-frame clones alone and lacks a portion of them. The profile shows about 330,000 clones, around 86% of them singletons. Sequences were obtained from memory CD8+ T cells sorted from blood. Subset denoted: CD45RO+ cells pooled with CCR7-negative TemRA cells. These receptor sequences come from a man aged 18 to 29 in good health.

The rearrangement uses TRBV27 and TRBJ2-3, with D maybe TRBD1 (6 bases). The V gene lost 5 bases and the J gene lost 0 bases, with 12 bases spanning the gap. CDR3 length equals 15 residues. CDR1 and CDR2 (germline): MNHEY, SMNVEV (reference sequence). For the CDR3, the DNA is TGTGCCAGCAGTCCCAGGACAGCTAGCACAGATACGCAGTATTTT. Translation: CASSPRTASTDTQYF.

The CDR3 here is CASSETWEGYEQYF. In DNA, the CDR3 is TGTGCCAGCAGTGAGACCTGGGAGGGCTACGAGCAGTACTTC. This chain links TRBV6-5 with TRBJ2-7; TRBD2 matches at 7 bases. The CDR3 runs to 14 residues. The ends lost 5 bases at V and 3 bases at J; junction bases unmatched: 7. Germline assignment: CDR1 MNHEY and CDR2 SVGAGI.

In regard to this clone: The junction and the germline gene differ at one end; a read error may be behind it. The V gene is TRBV30, the J gene TRBJ2-7, with TRBD1 matching 8 bases. Germline V gene sequence: CDR1 GTSNPN, CDR2 SVGIG (reference sequence). The CDR3 sequence is 14 residues long. CDR3 protein: CAWSIGTGSYEQYF. The CDR3 region has the DNA TGTGCCTGGAGTATTGGGACAGGATCCTACGAACAGTACTTC.

The V and J genes are TRBV18 and TRBJ1-1; 9 nucleotides match TRBD1. The CDR3 has 17 amino acids. The germline CDR1 and CDR2 sequences are KGHSH and LQKENI. J lost 4 bases, V lost 3 bases, and 12 bases had no gene match. The CDR3 region is CASSPPKGTGPSTEAFF. The DNA of the CDR3 is TGTGCCAGCTCACCGCCGAAGGGGACAGGGCCCAGCACTGAAGCTTTCTTT.

The V and J genes are TRBV19 and TRBJ1-2; 8 nucleotides line up with TRBD1. V shed 5 bases and J 3 bases; nucleotides not matched to a gene: 5. The germline V gene encodes CDR1 LNHDA and CDR2 SQIVND (reference sequence). CDR3 length equals 14 residues. The CDR3 DNA is TGTGCCAGTAGTCCGGACAGGGTGGACTATGGCTACACCTTC. It encodes CASSPDRVDYGYTF.

The chain is built from TRBV6-5 and TRBJ2-1; TRBD1 is a possible D gene (7 bases). Germline values: CDR1 MNHEY, CDR2 SVGAGI. The CDR3 has 14 residues. Deletions cut 1 base from V and 8 bases from J, with 12 bases between. The CDR3 is CASSYFQGGDEQFF. The CDR3 DNA sequence: TGTGCCAGCAGTTACTTTCAGGGGGGAGATGAGCAGTTCTTC.

V is TRBV27 and J is TRBJ1-5; a weak D match, TRBD1 (5 bases). Germline CDR1 is MNHEY and CDR2 is SMNVEV (reference sequence). The CDR3 is 14 residues long. Trimming pared 5 bases from V and 3 bases from J, leaving 11 bases between. The CDR3 reads CASSPDRPNQPQHF. CDR3 bases: TGTGCCAGCAGTCCCGACAGACCCAATCAGCCCCAGCATTTT.

V is TRBV6-1 and J is TRBJ2-2; the D gene is possibly TRBD1 (6 bases). CDR3 length: 14 amino acids. Germline-derived CDR1 and CDR2 are MNHNS and SASEGT. Trimming cost V 3 bases and J 3 bases, with 8 bases left between them. The CDR3 region is CASSETGDTGELFF. The CDR3, as DNA: TGTGCCAGCAGTGAGACAGGAGACACCGGGGAGCTGTTTTTT.

The chain couples TRBV7-8 to TRBJ1-2; 7 positions match TRBD1. V was pared by 5 bases and J by 1 base, with 10 bases of the junction left unmatched. Germline V gene sequence: CDR1 SGHVS, CDR2 FQNEAQ. The CDR3 has 16 residues. This CDR3 is CASSPEGAIVNYGYTF. The CDR3 DNA is TGTGCCAGCAGCCCGGAGGGGGCAATAGTTAACTATGGCTACACCTTC.

The chain uses TRBV7-9 and TRBJ2-1; 14 positions agree with TRBD2. The CDR3 loop spans 16 amino acids. From germline, CDR1 is SEHNR and CDR2 FQNEAQ (reference sequence). Trimming removed 5 bases from V and 7 bases from J; junction bases left unmatched: 7. This CDR3 reads CASSPRLAGGGNEQFF. CDR3 nucleotide sequence: TGTGCCAGCAGCCCCCGACTAGCGGGAGGGGGTAATGAGCAGTTCTTC.

V gene TRBV20-1 combines with J gene TRBJ1-1; D may be TRBD1 (5 bases). This CDR3 contains 11 residues. Germline V gene sequence: CDR1 DFQATT, CDR2 SNEGSKA (reference sequence). V lost 8 bases and J 11 bases, leaving 18 bases between the germline ends. CDR3 residues: CSPLTEGRAFF. The CDR3 DNA follows: TGCAGTCCCTTGACAGAAGGACGCGCTTTCTTT.

V is TRBV9 and J is TRBJ2-7; 7 nucleotides align to TRBD2. V lost 0 bases to trimming and J lost 3 bases; unmatched junction nucleotides: 6. Germline CDR1 is SGDLS and CDR2 is YYNGEE. CDR3 size: 15 residues. The CDR3 region is CASSVGSGADYEQYF. CDR3 DNA sequence: TGTGCCAGCAGCGTAGGCAGCGGGGCAGACTACGAGCAGTACTTC.

V and J are TRBV6-1 and TRBJ2-2; no definite D call. The germline gives CDR1 MNHNS, CDR2 SASEGT. The V and J ends lost 2 bases and 2 bases respectively, with 3 bases between them. The CDR3 has 13 residues. CDR3 sequence: CASSELNTGELFF. The CDR3 coding sequence is TGTGCCAGCAGTGAACTTAACACCGGGGAGCTGTTTTTT.

The CDR3 sequence is CATSRRDPRWYGYTF. The CDR3 region has the DNA TGTGCCACCAGCCGGCGGGACCCCAGGTGGTATGGCTACACCTTC. The rearrangement links TRBV15 to TRBJ1-2, with D possibly being TRBD1 (5 bases). This CDR3 spans 15 amino acids. The germline V and J ends were trimmed by 5 bases and 5 bases, with 18 bases remaining between them. Per the germline V gene, CDR1 is LNHNV and CDR2 is YYDKDF (reference sequence).

The CDR3 DNA reads TGTGCCAGCAGCGTAGACGGGAGCGGGGTTTACGAGCAGTACTTC. Protein product: CASSVDGSGVYEQYF. The gene calls are TRBV9 and TRBJ2-7; 7 bases line up with TRBD2. The ends lost 0 bases at V and 4 bases at J; junction bases unmatched: 7. Germline CDR1 is SGDLS and CDR2 is YYNGEE. The CDR3 covers 15 residues.

This sequence joins TRBV28 and TRBJ2-7, with 12 bases matching TRBD1. CDR1 is MDHEN, CDR2 SYDVKM, per germline. The CDR3 runs 13 residues. Trimming cost V 10 bases and J 4 bases; bases outside gene matches: 5. The CDR3 loop is CATSGQGAYEQYF. The DNA for the CDR3 is TGTGCCACCTCGGGACAGGGGGCTTACGAGCAGTACTTC. The full variable domain, with the rest looked up from reference TRBV28 and TRBJ2-7, is DVKVTQSSRYLVKRTGEKVFLECVQDMDHENMFWYRQDPGLGLRLIYFSYDVKMKEKGDIPEGYSVSREKKERFSLILESASTNQTSMYLCATSGQGAYEQYFGPGTRLTVT.

The V gene is TRBV28, the J gene TRBJ1-4; D is undetermined. This CDR3 comprises 17 residues. From germline, CDR1 is MDHEN and CDR2 SYDVKM. With 1 base removed from V and 0 bases from J, the gap between germline ends came to 12 bases. The CDR3 loop is CASSLLGRLATNEKLFF. Here the CDR3 DNA reads TGTGCCAGCAGTTTATTAGGCAGACTTGCAACTAATGAAAAACTGTTTTTT.

The chain combines TRBV4-1 with TRBJ2-7, with 7 nucleotides matching TRBD2. CDR1 and CDR2 (germline): MGHRA, YSYEKL. V lost 0 bases and J lost 4; bases outside the gene matches: 6. The CDR3 covers 15 residues. The CDR3 spells CASSQEVTSLYEQYF. CDR3 DNA sequence: TGCGCCAGCAGCCAAGAGGTGACTAGCCTATACGAGCAGTACTTC.

This sequence joins TRBV5-1 and TRBJ1-6; D is undetermined. Germline V gene lookup returns CDR1 SGHRS and CDR2 YFSETQ. V gave up 0 bases and J gave up 5 bases, with 9 bases separating them. CDR3 length equals 15 residues. The CDR3: CASSLVSWNNSPLHF. The CDR3 DNA reads as TGCGCCAGCAGCTTGGTCTCCTGGAATAATTCACCCCTCCACTTT.

In this sample, this clone turned up a few times. The genes are TRBV13 and TRBJ2-7; tentatively, D is TRBD1 (6 bases). The V gene's germline CDR1 is PRHDT and CDR2 FYEKMQ (reference sequence). The CDR3 sequence is 14 residues long. Trimming shortened V by 5 bases and J by 2 bases, and 13 bases separated the two germline ends. CDR3 residues: CASSQNGQPYEQYF. The CDR3 DNA reads TGTGCCAGCAGCCAGAACGGACAGCCCTACGAGCAGTACTTC.

This chain joins TRBV7-8 and TRBJ2-7; tentatively, D is TRBD1 or TRBD2 (5 bases each). The CDR3 has 13 residues. The germline V and J ends were trimmed by 5 bases and 0 bases, with 8 bases remaining between them. Germline V gene data show CDR1 as SGHVS and CDR2 as FQNEAQ. The CDR3 is CASSGGSSYEQYF. CDR3 in DNA: TGTGCCAGCAGCGGGGGAAGCTCCTACGAGCAGTACTTC.

The V call is TRBV28, the J call TRBJ2-7, with 7 bases matching TRBD1. Germline V CDR1 and CDR2: MDHEN, SYDVKM. The CDR3 is 14 residues long. J gave up 3 bases and V 2 bases, and 4 bases lay outside the gene matches. As DNA, the CDR3 is TGTGCCAGCAGTTTAATCGGGACAGTCTACGAGCAGTACTTC. Translated, it gives CASSLIGTVYEQYF.

This sequence joins TRBV7-9 and TRBJ2-2, with D possibly being TRBD1 or TRBD2 (5 bases each). Germline loops: CDR1 SEHNR, CDR2 FQNEAQ (reference sequence). The ends were cut back, 7 bases at V and 5 bases at J, with 17 bases in the middle. CDR3 length equals 15 residues. The CDR3, as DNA: TGTGCCAGCACCCCTGCTTTAGAGGGGACCGGGGAGCTGTTTTTT. This sequence encodes CASTPALEGTGELFF.

The chain carries TRBV6-1 and TRBJ2-7, with 10 bases aligning to TRBD1. The junction had 7 bases not matched to a gene; V was cut back by 4 bases and J by 4 bases. In germline, CDR1 is MNHNS, CDR2 SASEGT. The CDR3 is 15 residues long. CDR3 amino acids: CASSATGTGAYEQYF. DNA of the CDR3: TGTGCCAGCAGTGCAACCGGGACAGGGGCTTACGAGCAGTACTTC.

This sequence joins TRBV5-1 and TRBJ2-5; 8 positions match TRBD2. CDR3 length: 14 residues. Germline values: CDR1 SGHRS, CDR2 YFSETQ. Trimming cost V 3 bases and J 5 bases; bases outside gene matches: 6. CDR3 in DNA: TGCGCCAGCAGCTCGATAGCGGGGTCGGAGACCCAGTACTTC. It codes for CASSSIAGSETQYF.

This sequence joins TRBV30 and TRBJ1-2, with D possibly TRBD1 on 5 matching bases. The CDR3 is made up of 13 amino acids. Germline V gene sequence: CDR1 GTSNPN, CDR2 SVGIG (reference sequence). The germline V and J ends were trimmed by 3 bases and 1 base, with 9 bases remaining between them. CDR3 residues: CAWRGDFNYGYTF. The CDR3 nucleotides read TGTGCCTGGAGGGGGGACTTTAACTATGGCTACACCTTC.